Each of the 13 T cell receptor beta chains below was sequenced from the same sample in a study of cytomegalovirus exposure and HLA in healthy donors. In the PCR, 60 Vbeta and 13 Jbeta primers were used. Only in-frame clones appear in the TCRdb table, and some are missing; sequencing was by immunoSEQ multiplex PCR. This repertoire shows some 110,000 clones, approximately 80% found once; its top ten account for around 4%. The sample comprised PBMCs. These receptors originate from a woman aged 25 to 45 in good health and CMV-seronegative.

This clone showed up just a few times. The chain has TRBV6-1 and TRBJ2-3, with 9 bases that match TRBD2. From germline, CDR1 is MNHNS and CDR2 SASEGT. The V segment lost 8 bases and the J segment 1 base; nucleotides outside the gene matches: 10. The CDR3 has 16 residues. DNA for the CDR3: TGTGCCAGCCGTAAAGTAGCGGGAGTACGCACAGATACGCAGTATTTT. Protein: CASRKVAGVRTDTQYF.

This clone was picked up one time. The genes are TRBV11-2 and TRBJ2-3; a weak D match, TRBD2 (6 bases). The V end lost 4 bases, the J end lost 1 base, and 15 bases lay between the germline ends. CDR1 and CDR2 (germline): SGHAT, FQNNGV. This CDR3 is built from 16 residues. The CDR3 reads CASSYRDSRRTDTQYF. CDR3 in DNA: TGTGCCAGCAGCTACCGGGACTCTCGCCGCACAGATACGCAGTATTTT. Full variable domain (rest looked up from reference TRBV11-2 and TRBJ2-3): EAGVAQSPRYKIIEKRQSVAFWCNPISGHATLYWYQQILGQGPKLLIQFQNNGVVDDSQLPKDRFSAERLKGVDSTLKIQPAKLEDSAVYLCASSYRDSRRTDTQYFGPGTRLTVL.

The chain uses TRBV4-1 and TRBJ1-2, with TRBD1 as a possible D gene (6 bases). CDR1 MGHRA and CDR2 YSYEKL come from the germline V gene. This CDR3 is 14 amino acids long. The V and J ends lost 1 base and 8 bases respectively, with 14 bases between them. In DNA, the CDR3 is TGCGCCAGCAGCCAAGTTCGGGGGGCGGAAGGCTACACCTTC. Amino acid sequence: CASSQVRGAEGYTF.

This clone was seen a single time. The chain couples TRBV5-1 to TRBJ2-1; D may be TRBD1 (6 bases). The CDR3 is made up of 15 amino acids. Germline assignment: CDR1 SGHRS and CDR2 YFSETQ. V was cut by 3 bases and J by 5 bases, with 15 bases left in between. The CDR3 coding sequence is TGCGCCAGCAGCTCCCCCGCCGGGACAAACAATGAGCAGTTCTTC. Translation gives CASSSPAGTNNEQFF.

The chain has TRBV28 and TRBJ2-3; tentatively, D is TRBD2 (5 bases). The germline V and J ends were trimmed by 1 base and 5 bases, with 13 bases remaining between them. Looked up from germline, CDR1 is MDHEN and CDR2 is SYDVKM. This CDR3 contains 15 residues. The CDR3 sequence: CASSLYTRGGDTQYF. Written as DNA, the CDR3 is TGTGCCAGCAGTTTATACACTAGAGGTGGAGATACGCAGTATTTT. Drawing the rest from reference TRBV28 and TRBJ2-3, the complete variable domain is DVKVTQSSRYLVKRTGEKVFLECVQDMDHENMFWYRQDPGLGLRLIYFSYDVKMKEKGDIPEGYSVSREKKERFSLILESASTNQTSMYLCASSLYTRGGDTQYFGPGTRLTVL.

The chain employs TRBV25-1 and TRBJ1-5; the match to TRBD1 covers 8 bases. V was pared by 4 bases and J by 5 bases, with 4 bases of the junction left unmatched. Germline CDR1 MGHDK, CDR2 SYGVNS. The CDR3 totals 14 residues. CDR3 loop: CASSGDRGDQPQHF. As DNA, the CDR3 is TGTGCCAGCAGTGGAGACAGGGGAGATCAGCCCCAGCATTTT.

The rearrangement links TRBV10-2 to TRBJ1-5; tentative D call: TRBD1 (6 bases). The germline V gene has CDR1 WSHSY and CDR2 SAAADI. This CDR3 spans 15 amino acids. V lost 2 bases and J 1 base, leaving 9 bases between the germline ends. The CDR3 DNA reads as TGCGCCAGCAGTGAGCTTGGGGGCAGCAATCAGCCCCAGCATTTT. The encoded protein is CASSELGGSNQPQHF.

This clone was found once. J is TRBJ2-2 and V is TRBV7-6, with a weak D call TRBD1 (5 bases). CDR1 SGHVS and CDR2 FNYEAQ come from the germline V gene. V shed 5 bases and J shed 3 bases, with 19 bases lying between them. CDR3 length: 17 residues. The CDR3 sequence is CASSMDIRSMDTGELFF. The CDR3 DNA reads TGTGCCAGCAGCATGGACATCCGATCTATGGACACCGGGGAGCTGTTTTTT.

The V gene is TRBV10-2, the J gene TRBJ1-1, with D possibly TRBD1 on 5 matching bases. This CDR3 comprises 13 residues. The ends were cut back, 0 bases at V and 11 bases at J, with 13 bases in the middle. Germline V lookup: CDR1 WSHSY, CDR2 SAAADI. The CDR3 sequence is CASSESRGGKAFF. The CDR3 DNA reads as TGCGCCAGCAGTGAGTCGAGGGGAGGGAAGGCTTTCTTT.

This sequence joins TRBV5-1 and TRBJ1-5; the D is unclear. This CDR3 has 15 residues. Trimming pared 2 bases from V and 0 bases from J, leaving 9 bases between. Germline CDR1 and CDR2: SGHRS and YFSETQ. The CDR3 DNA is TGCGCCAGCAGCTTAACAGCAGATAGCAATCAGCCCCAGCATTTT. Translation gives CASSLTADSNQPQHF.

This clone was found a few times. This chain connects TRBV4-3 to TRBJ2-7, with a tentative D call TRBD2 (6 bases). Trimming removed 3 bases from V and 1 base from J, with 13 bases in between. CDR3 length equals 15 residues. Per germline, CDR1 LGHNA and CDR2 YSLEER. This CDR3 reads CASSQRPGTSYEQYF. The CDR3 DNA reads as TGCGCCAGCAGCCAGCGACCCGGGACTTCCTACGAGCAGTACTTC.

The rearrangement links TRBV5-4 to TRBJ2-5, with D uncertain. V was pared by 1 base and J by 3 bases, with 10 bases between. The CDR3 runs 14 residues. Germline CDR1 and CDR2: SGHNT and YYREEE (reference sequence). As DNA, the CDR3 is TGTGCCAGCAGCTTGTTCGCGAGAAAAGAGACCCAGTACTTC. Amino acid sequence: CASSLFARKETQYF. The full variable domain, its missing parts supplied by reference TRBV5-4 and TRBJ2-5, is ETGVTQSPTHLIKTRGQQVTLRCSSQSGHNTVSWYQQALGQGPQFIFQYYREEENGRGNFPPRFSGLQFPNYSSELNVNALELDDSALYLCASSLFARKETQYFGPGTRLLVL.

This chain uses TRBV11-2 with TRBJ1-1; TRBD1 agrees at 9 bases. V gave up 1 base and J gave up 10 bases; unmatched junction bases: 10. In germline, CDR1 is SGHAT, CDR2 FQNNGV. The CDR3 loop spans 15 amino acids. CDR3 DNA sequence: TGTGCCAGCAGCTTAGCACACAGGGGGCAGGGAGGAGCTTTCTTT. It yields the protein CASSLAHRGQGGAFF. Full variable domain (missing parts from reference TRBV11-2 and TRBJ1-1): EAGVAQSPRYKIIEKRQSVAFWCNPISGHATLYWYQQILGQGPKLLIQFQNNGVVDDSQLPKDRFSAERLKGVDSTLKIQPAKLEDSAVYLCASSLAHRGQGGAFFGQGTRLTVV.